This T cell receptor (beta chain) was obtained from a study of CD8 T cells in ankylosing spondylitis. Regarding the study as a whole: The study looked at matched synovial fluid samples from ankylosing spondylitis patients. Disease-linked clones were reported to be significantly enriched there. Seemingly distinctive of ankylosing spondylitis blood was a TCR beta motif formed by eight highly homologous variants. CD8+ cells made up the disease-linked clones, which were relatively rare in peripheral blood.

Scientists made TCR beta libraries using quantitative 5'-RACE with molecular barcodes. MiXCR, applied by TCRdb to the 5' RACE reads, yields one record per CDR3 protein. The repertoire holds over 700,000 distinct CDR3 sequences, with roughly 20% as singletons. CDR3 length equals 15 residues. CDR1 is SEHNR and CDR2 is FQNEAQ in the germline V gene (reference sequence). V was cut by 4 bases and J by 4 bases, with 16 bases left in between. This clonotype has a handful of counts. The antigen remains undetermined. The receptor was isolated from a male donor with ankylosing spondylitis. The chain is built from TRBV7-9 and TRBJ1-2, with D maybe TRBD1 (5 bases). The sample was blood, either unsorted or a sorted T cell fraction (not recorded which). CDR3 bases: TGTGCCAGCAGCTCCCGGACACCCGCGGCCTATGGCTACACCTTC. Its protein product is CASSSRTPAAYGYTF.